These 9 T cell receptor beta chains were sequenced from one sample in a study of T-cell reconstitution after alpha-beta-depleted transplantation in children. The authors prepared the TCRbeta library with unique molecular identifiers. TCRdb redid the calling of the PCR reads with MiXCR, one entry per CDR3 protein. The data show about 980,000 distinct CDR3 sequences, about 31% seen once. Sequencing was performed on PBMCs, mostly from graft donor cells, taken 360 days after TCRalphabeta/CD19-depleted stem cell transplant. The receptors were sampled from a boy under two years old who had a stem cell transplant for SCID, so the T cells may come from the graft donor.

The V call is TRBV4-1, the J call TRBJ1-2; TRBD1 matches at 7 bases. Germline V lookup: CDR1 MGHRA, CDR2 YSYEKL. The V segment lost 0 bases and the J segment 3 bases; nucleotides outside the gene matches: 4. There are 15 residues in the CDR3. The CDR3 DNA reads as TGCGCCAGCAGCCAAGACCTCGACAGGGACTATGGCTACACCTTC. Translated, it gives CASSQDLDRDYGYTF.

This clonotype has just a few counts. V gene TRBV6-5 combines with J gene TRBJ2-4; TRBD2 aligns across 7 bases. V lost 2 bases and J lost 0; bases outside the gene matches: 7. Germline V lookup: CDR1 MNHEY, CDR2 SVGAGI. The CDR3 has 17 residues. CDR3 residues: CASSYGASGVAKNIQYF. The DNA of the CDR3 is TGTGCCAGCAGTTACGGTGCTAGCGGTGTAGCCAAAAACATTCAGTACTTC.

The gene calls are TRBV7-9 and TRBJ2-2; no definite D call. The CDR3 totals 16 residues. The germline V gene has CDR1 SEHNR and CDR2 FQNEAQ (reference sequence). The germline V and J ends were trimmed by 0 bases and 1 base, with 9 bases remaining between them. The CDR3 reads CASSLAVAVNTGELFF. The DNA for the CDR3 is TGTGCCAGCAGCTTAGCGGTGGCTGTGAACACCGGGGAGCTGTTTTTT.

This clonotype was found a few times. The chain joins TRBV6-1 to TRBJ2-3, with 11 bases aligning to TRBD2. The V gene end was trimmed by 4 bases and the J gene end by 4 bases; junction bases not matched to a gene: 4. This CDR3 contains 15 residues. Germline-derived CDR1 and CDR2 are MNHNS and SASEGT. CDR3 nucleotides: TGTGCCAGCAGTGCGGGTAGCGGGGGGGCAGATACGCAGTATTTT. This codes for CASSAGSGGADTQYF.

The chain uses TRBV4-2 and TRBJ2-7; D might be TRBD1 (6 bases). The CDR3 totals 13 residues. Germline CDR1 and CDR2: LGHNA and YNFKEQ. The V gene lost 4 bases and the J gene lost 5 bases, with 12 bases spanning the gap. The CDR3 spells CASSLLQGNEQYF. CDR3 nucleotides: TGTGCCAGCAGCCTCTTACAGGGAAACGAGCAGTACTTC.

The table lists this clonotype with many counts. This sequence joins TRBV20-1 and TRBJ2-7; the D is unclear. The V end lost 4 bases, the J end lost 0 bases, and 10 bases lay between the germline ends. Germline-derived CDR1 and CDR2 are DFQATT and SNEGSKA (reference sequence). CDR3 length: 13 residues. The CDR3 DNA sequence: TGCAGTGCTAAAACATCGAGCTCCTACGAGCAGTACTTC. This sequence encodes CSAKTSSSYEQYF.

The chain carries TRBV7-3 and TRBJ1-6; no clear D gene. Trimming pared 1 base from V and 0 bases from J, leaving 1 base between. Germline CDR1 and CDR2: SGHTA and FQGTGA. This CDR3 has 14 residues. The CDR3 sequence is CASSLISYNSPLHF. Written as DNA, the CDR3 is TGTGCCAGCAGCTTAATCTCCTATAATTCACCCCTCCACTTT.

The chain employs TRBV7-2 and TRBJ2-1; either TRBD1 or TRBD2 may supply D (5 bases each). V was clipped by 8 bases and J by 8 bases, with 16 bases between them. This CDR3 has 13 residues. Germline V gives CDR1 SGHTA, CDR2 FQGNSA. The CDR3 loop reads CASGYMRDHEQFF. The CDR3 DNA follows: TGTGCCAGCGGCTACATGAGGGACCATGAGCAGTTCTTC.

This clonotype occurred a few times. The chain has TRBV7-2 and TRBJ2-3; D gene unclear. Germline loops: CDR1 SGHTA, CDR2 FQGNSA. V was shortened by 2 bases and J by 2 bases, with 8 bases between the two germline ends. The CDR3 is 14 residues long. CDR3 in DNA: TGTGCCAGCAGCTTACCGACGAACACAGATACGCAGTATTTT. It is translated as CASSLPTNTDTQYF. Complete variable domain (other parts from reference TRBV7-2 and TRBJ2-3): GAGVSQSPSNKVTEKGKDVELRCDPISGHTALYWYRQSLGQGLEFLIYFQGNSAPDKSGLPSDRFSAERTGGSVSTLTIQRTQQEDSAVYLCASSLPTNTDTQYFGPGTRLTVL.